These T cell receptor beta chains were read from a single sample in a study of T cell changes during pregnancy in multiple sclerosis. Produced via immunoSEQ multiplex PCR; TCRdb's table is partial and in-frame only. This sample has some 80,000 clones, with more than 90% found just once. Specimen: peripheral blood, collected in the second trimester of pregnancy. These receptor sequences come from a female donor with multiple sclerosis, enrolled in a pregnancy study. The CDR3 runs from the conserved cysteine through the conserved F or W. A D gene is named only where the DNA matches it firmly. Part of the rows lack a size; the others show once, few, many or a class for expanded clones.

>TRBV15|-|-|TRBJ2-5
TGTGCCACCAGCAGACCCAAAGAGACCCAGTACTTC
CATSRPKETQYF
>TRBV28|-|-|TRBJ1-1
TGTGCCAGCAGTTTCGGGGGGAACTCGGTGACTGAAGCTTTCTTT
CASSFGGNSVTEAFF
>TRBV21-1|-|-|TRBJ2-7
TGTGCCAGCTTACTCCAGGACTATTCCCCCTACGAGCAGTACTTC
CASLLQDYSPYEQYF
>TRBV5-1|-|-|TRBJ1-1
TGCGCCAGCAGCCTCGGGACAGAAGCTTTCTTT
CASSLGTEAFF
>TRBV5-1|-|-|TRBJ1-1
TGCGCCAGCAGCTTGGCGACAGTGAACACTGAAGCTTTCTTT
CASSLATVNTEAFF
>TRBV7-9|-|-|TRBJ1-1
TGTGCCAGCAGCTTAGGACAGATGAACACTGAAGCTTTCTTT
CASSLGQMNTEAFF
>TRBV6-5|-|-|TRBJ1-5
TGTGCCAGCAGTTACCGAGAGACTAATCAGCCCCAGCATTTT
CASSYRETNQPQHF
>TRBV18|TRBD2|-|TRBJ2-3
TGTGCCAGCTCAGGTAGCGGGGCCACAGATACGCAGTATTTT
CASSGSGATDTQYF
>TRBV10-2|-|-|TRBJ1-1
TGCGCCAGCAGTGAGTCGCAGGCACGGAACACTGAAGCTTTCTTT
CASSESQARNTEAFF
>TRBV11-2|-|-|TRBJ2-2
TGTGCCAGCAGCCTGACAGGGAGGACCGGGGAGCTGTTTTTT
CASSLTGRTGELFF
>TRBV7-4|TRBD1|few|TRBJ1-5
TGTGCCAGCAGCGACGACCATACAGGGGGAGATCAGCCCCAGCATTTT
CASSDDHTGGDQPQHF
>TRBV13|TRBD1|-|TRBJ2-5
TGTGCCAGCAGCGAATCACAGGGGGCGCAGGAGACCCAGTACTTC
CASSESQGAQETQYF
>TRBV5-8|TRBD1|-|TRBJ2-1
TGTGCCAGCAGTCATAACAGGGGTTCCTACAATGAGCAGTTCTTC
CASSHNRGSYNEQFF
>TRBV9|TRBD1|-|TRBJ2-7
TGTGCCAGCAGCCCCAGGGACAGGAATCCTCACGAGCAGTACTTC
CASSPRDRNPHEQYF
>TRBV27|TRBD2|-|TRBJ2-7
TGTGCCAGCAGACAAGGGACTAGCGGGCTTTACGAGCAGTACTTC
CASRQGTSGLYEQYF
>TRBV2|-|-|TRBJ2-1
TGTGCCAGCAGTGGACAAACGGCACGGACATACAATGAGCAGTTCTTC
CASSGQTARTYNEQFF
>TRBV23-1|TRBD1|-|TRBJ2-5
TGCGCCAGCAGTCATCGGGGGACTCGTACGGGACAGGGGCGCGTGAGAGAGACCCAGTACTTC
CASSHRGTRTGQGRVRETQYF
>TRBV2|TRBD1|-|TRBJ2-1
TGTGCCACCTCGGGACAGGGAATGAATGAGCAGTTCTTC
CATSGQGMNEQFF
>TRBV2|-|-|TRBJ1-5
TGTGCCAGCAGACCGACAGGAACCTTAAGTCAGCCCCAGCATTTT
CASRPTGTLSQPQHF
>TRBV18|-|-|TRBJ2-1
TGTGCCAGCTCACTCCTAGGAGCGGATGAGCAGTTCTTC
CASSLLGADEQFF
>TRBV28|TRBD1|-|TRBJ1-2
TGTGCCAGCAGGGCCCCGGGACAGGGAGGGGGCTACACCTTC
CASRAPGQGGGYTF
>TRBV7-7|TRBD2|-|TRBJ2-1
TGTGCCAGCAGCGGGGGACTAGGGAATGAGCAGTTCTTC
CASSGGLGNEQFF
>TRBV6-5|-|-|TRBJ1-2
TGTGCCAGCAGTTATTCGACAGCTATTAACTATGGCTACACCTTC
CASSYSTAINYGYTF
>TRBV5-6|TRBD2|-|TRBJ2-7
TGTGCCAGCAGCTTCCCGGGACTAGACGAGGACGAGCAGTACTTC
CASSFPGLDEDEQYF
>TRBV11-3|-|-|TRBJ1-1
TGTGCCAGCAGCTTTAGGGGAATGAACACTGAAGCTTTCTTT
CASSFRGMNTEAFF
>TRBV9|-|-|TRBJ2-2
TGTGCCAGCAGCGACCCTTTCTCGGGGATCGGGGAGCTGTTTTTT
CASSDPFSGIGELFF
>TRBV4-3|-|once|TRBJ1-2
TGCGCCAGCAGCCAAGATCGTCTTGGGGGGGACTATGGCTACACCTTC
CASSQDRLGGDYGYTF
>TRBV11-2|-|-|TRBJ2-1
TGTGCCAGCAGCTTAGGGAGGGGGCTAGCGCTTTCGCAGTTCTTC
CASSLGRGLALSQFF
>TRBV28|-|-|TRBJ1-1
TGTGCCAGCAGTGCTACAGGGATTTGGGGCACTGAAGCTTTCTTT
CASSATGIWGTEAFF
>TRBV7-2|-|-|TRBJ1-5
TGTGCCAGCAGCTTAGACTCCCCAGGGGTAATTCAGCCCCAGCATTTT
CASSLDSPGVIQPQHF
>TRBV5-5|-|-|TRBJ2-7
TGTGCCAGCAGCGTACCAATGAGCGAGCAGTACTTC
CASSVPMSEQYF
>TRBV10-3|TRBD2|-|TRBJ2-7
TGTGCCATCAGCGCGGGGACTAGCGGTTCCTACGAGCAGTACTTC
CAISAGTSGSYEQYF
>TRBV27|TRBD1|-|TRBJ1-2
TGTGCCAGCAGTTTAAGGGGGCCGTACTATGGCTACACCTTC
CASSLRGPYYGYTF
>TRBV9|TRBD1|-|TRBJ1-4
TGTGCCAGCAGCGCAGCCGGACAGGGAGACGAAAAACTGTTTTTT
CASSAAGQGDEKLFF
>TRBV5-4|TRBD2|-|TRBJ2-1
TGTGCCAGCAGCTTGGACAGCGGGAGGTCCTACAATGAGCAGTTCTTC
CASSLDSGRSYNEQFF
>TRBV5-1|TRBD2|-|TRBJ2-1
TGCGCCAGCAGCTTAAGGACTAGCGGAAGGAACAATGAGCAGTTCTTC
CASSLRTSGRNNEQFF
>TRBV19|TRBD2|-|TRBJ2-1
TGTGCCAGTAGTCTAGCGGGAGTCGCCTCCTACAATGAGCAGTTCTTC
CASSLAGVASYNEQFF